One sample yielded the 21 T cell receptor beta chains listed below, sequenced in a study of T cells after yellow fever vaccination. A single record per CDR3 protein comes from TCRdb applying MiXCR to the 5' RACE reads. The sample holds 300,000 to 400,000 distinct CDR3 sequences, 8.1% seen once. Source: PBMCs, taken more than 35 days after the first yellow fever vaccination. These receptors all come from a young man who received the YFV17D yellow fever vaccine.

Only a few counts were recorded for this clonotype. The V and J genes are TRBV6-4 and TRBJ1-4; D unclear. Germline CDR1 and CDR2: MRHNA and SNTAGT. V was shortened by 2 bases and J by 2 bases, with 12 bases between the two germline ends. The length of the CDR3 is 16 residues. The CDR3 coding sequence is TGTGCCAGCAGTGACCTCGAGGGAGGGACTAATGAAAAACTGTTTTTT. It translates to CASSDLEGGTNEKLFF.

This clonotype was observed a few times. This chain joins TRBV7-9 and TRBJ2-4; D remains unclear. The CDR3 extends over 13 amino acids. V was trimmed by 1 base and J by 7 bases, leaving 8 bases between them. Germline V lookup: CDR1 SEHNR, CDR2 FQNEAQ (reference sequence). The CDR3 loop is CASSLGEDNIQYF. CDR3 DNA sequence: TGTGCCAGCAGCTTAGGGGAAGACAACATTCAGTACTTC.

V is TRBV5-1 and J is TRBJ2-5; 7 bases line up with TRBD1. The CDR3 consists of 16 residues. V gave up 2 bases and J gave up 4 bases; unmatched junction bases: 11. Germline CDR1 is SGHRS and CDR2 is YFSETQ. Written as DNA, the CDR3 is TGCGCCAGCAGCTTCCTAACGGGACAGACCGGAGAGACCCAGTACTTC. Its protein product is CASSFLTGQTGETQYF. The full variable domain, completed using reference TRBV5-1 and TRBJ2-5, is KAGVTQTPRYLIKTRGQQVTLSCSPISGHRSVSWYQQTPGQGLQFLFEYFSETQRNKGNFPGRFSGRQFSNSRSEMNVSTLELGDSALYLCASSFLTGQTGETQYFGPGTRLLVL.

This chain uses TRBV5-1 with TRBJ1-2, with D uncertain. V lost 5 bases to trimming and J lost 4 bases, with 12 bases between them. The germline CDR1 and CDR2 sequences are SGHRS and YFSETQ. The CDR3 length is 13 residues. The CDR3 loop reads CASRKDAIYGYTF. CDR3 nucleotides: TGCGCCAGCAGAAAGGACGCCATCTATGGCTACACCTTC.

The V gene is TRBV6-2 or TRBV6-3, the J gene TRBJ1-2; D gene uncertain. Trimming took off 3 bases at V and 7 bases at J, with 9 bases between the two ends. This CDR3 is 12 amino acids long. Germline CDR1 is MNHEY and CDR2 is SVGEGT. The chain's CDR3 is CASSYRGFGYTF. CDR3 DNA sequence: TGTGCCAGCAGTTATCGGGGATTTGGCTACACCTTC.

This clonotype appeared a single time. The rearrangement joins TRBV7-2 to TRBJ1-5; 7 positions agree with TRBD1. The V segment lost 5 bases and the J segment 3 bases; nucleotides outside the gene matches: 4. The V gene's germline CDR1 is SGHTA and CDR2 FQGNSA. The CDR3 is 14 amino acids. CDR3 residues: CASSPQGVNQPQHF. In DNA form, the CDR3 reads TGTGCCAGCAGCCCCCAGGGGGTCAATCAGCCCCAGCATTTT.

This clonotype was recorded many times. This chain connects TRBV14 to TRBJ1-2; 9 bases align to TRBD1. The CDR3 is 13 residues long. Germline V CDR1 and CDR2: SGHDN, FVKESK. Trimming cost V 3 bases and J 8 bases; bases outside gene matches: 4. CDR3 sequence (DNA): TGTGCCAGCAGCCAGAGGACAGGGGACGGCTACACCTTC. Its protein product is CASSQRTGDGYTF.

The rearrangement uses TRBV4-1 and TRBJ2-7; D may be TRBD1 or TRBD2 (6 bases each). The CDR3 consists of 13 residues. V lost 4 bases, J lost 6 bases, and 13 bases lay in between. Germline CDR1 MGHRA, CDR2 YSYEKL. DNA for the CDR3: TGCGCCAGCAGCCCCGAGGGGGGTCGCGAGCAGTACTTC. It codes for CASSPEGGREQYF.

The rearrangement links TRBV10-3 to TRBJ1-1; TRBD1 is a possible D gene (5 bases). Deletions cut 0 bases from V and 0 bases from J, with 14 bases between. CDR1 is ENHRY, CDR2 SYGVKD, per germline. The CDR3 sequence is 17 residues long. The CDR3 DNA sequence: TGTGCCATCAGTGAGTCGAAGGATACGGGGGTGAACACTGAAGCTTTCTTT. Residues: CAISESKDTGVNTEAFF.

This chain links TRBV6-5 with TRBJ2-3; D is perhaps TRBD1 (6 bases). The CDR3 has 16 amino acids. Between the trimmed V and J ends, which lost 2 bases and 7 bases, there was a span of 19 bases. Germline V lookup: CDR1 MNHEY, CDR2 SVGAGI. The CDR3: CASSYISQGNFHTQYF. The CDR3 DNA reads TGTGCCAGCAGTTACATCAGTCAGGGGAATTTTCATACGCAGTATTTT.

The J gene is TRBJ2-1, the V gene TRBV9, with D maybe TRBD1 (5 bases). There are 16 residues in the CDR3. V lost 3 bases, J lost 5 bases, and 18 bases lay in between. Per the germline V gene, CDR1 is SGDLS and CDR2 is YYNGEE. The CDR3 reads CASSGIGASYNNEQFF. CDR3 DNA: TGTGCCAGCAGCGGAATAGGGGCGAGCTACAACAATGAGCAGTTCTTC.

DNA for the CDR3: TGTGCCAGCAGCTTAACAAGAAACTACGAGCAGTACTTC. This encodes CASSLTRNYEQYF. This chain joins TRBV7-2 and TRBJ2-7; D remains unclear. Germline CDR1 reads SGHTA; CDR2 reads FQGNSA. This CDR3 is built from 13 residues. V lost 2 bases to trimming and J lost 3 bases, with 8 bases between them.

The rearrangement joins TRBV5-1 to TRBJ2-5, with TRBD1 matching 7 bases. V trimming: 6 bases; J trimming: 7 bases; junction bases outside the gene matches: 15. The germline gives CDR1 SGHRS, CDR2 YFSETQ. CDR3 size: 15 residues. The CDR3 loop is CASTSLTGPGGTQYF. CDR3 DNA: TGCGCCAGCACCTCGTTGACAGGGCCTGGGGGGACCCAGTACTTC.

This clonotype came up a few times. V is TRBV5-1 and J is TRBJ1-2; D possibly corresponds to TRBD1 (5 bases). Germline CDR1 SGHRS, CDR2 YFSETQ. The CDR3 has 15 residues. V shed 4 bases and J shed 5 bases, with 18 bases lying between them. The chain's CDR3 is CASSHWDPKSYGYTF. The CDR3, as DNA: TGCGCCAGCAGCCATTGGGACCCAAAGTCTTATGGCTACACCTTC.

V gene TRBV6-2 or TRBV6-3 combines with J gene TRBJ2-1, with D perhaps matching TRBD2 (6 bases). With 7 bases removed from V and 2 bases from J, the gap between germline ends came to 9 bases. Germline CDR1 MNHEY, CDR2 SVGEGT. CDR3 size: 13 residues. The chain's CDR3 is CASNLAPYNEQFF. The DNA of the CDR3 is TGTGCCAGCAATCTAGCGCCCTACAATGAGCAGTTCTTC.

The genes are TRBV4-2 and TRBJ2-5; 8 nucleotides agree with TRBD1. J was trimmed by 4 bases and V by 5 bases; bases with no gene match: 15. This CDR3 comprises 17 residues. The germline V gene has CDR1 LGHNA and CDR2 YNFKEQ. CDR3 DNA sequence: TGTGCCAGCAGCGACTTCCCAGGGGGCGGGATTCGAGAGACCCAGTACTTC. Encoded protein: CASSDFPGGGIRETQYF.

The chain has TRBV4-3 and TRBJ1-4; TRBD1 aligns across 7 bases. The CDR3 totals 15 residues. CDR1 is LGHNA, CDR2 YSLEER, per germline. The junction had 2 bases not matched to a gene; V was cut back by 3 bases and J by 1 base. CDR3 protein: CASSHHRGTNEKLFF. CDR3 nucleotide sequence: TGCGCCAGCAGCCATCACAGGGGAACTAATGAAAAACTGTTTTTT.

The sample holds a few counts of this clonotype. The J gene is TRBJ1-4, the V gene TRBV14; D is ambiguous. Between the trimmed V and J ends, which lost 3 bases and 5 bases, there was a span of 13 bases. Germline assignment: CDR1 SGHDN and CDR2 FVKESK. CDR3 length: 15 amino acids. CDR3: CASSHLRATNEKLFF. DNA of the CDR3: TGTGCCAGCAGCCATCTCCGGGCCACAAATGAAAAACTGTTTTTT.

In this sample, this clonotype turned up many times. The V and J genes are TRBV29-1 and TRBJ2-3, with 12 bases that match TRBD1. CDR3 length: 16 amino acids. V was pared by 4 bases and J by 1 base, with 6 bases of the junction left unmatched. Germline assignment: CDR1 SQVTM and CDR2 ANQGSEA. The CDR3 nucleotides are TGCAGCGTTGGAGGGACAGGGGGCAAGGGCACAGATACGCAGTATTTT. Translation gives CSVGGTGGKGTDTQYF.

The table lists this clonotype with a few counts. This rearrangement joins TRBV7-9 to TRBJ2-1; tentatively, D is TRBD1 or TRBD2 (6 bases each). Germline lookup yields CDR1 SEHNR and CDR2 FQNEAQ (reference sequence). CDR3 length: 17 residues. V lost 4 bases and J lost 0, with 16 bases in between. The CDR3 DNA reads TGTGCCAGCAGCTCCCCGCGAGGAGGGGGCTCCTACAATGAGCAGTTCTTC. This translates into CASSSPRGGGSYNEQFF.

The chain couples TRBV6-5 to TRBJ2-7; 10 bases fit TRBD1. This CDR3 is 13 amino acids long. Germline V gene lookup returns CDR1 MNHEY and CDR2 SVGAGI. The ends lost 4 bases at V and 5 bases at J; junction bases unmatched: 2. CDR3 coding DNA: TGTGCCAGCAGTTCGGACAGGGGGGACGAGCAGTACGTC. Residues: CASSSDRGDEQYV.